The table lists the clone carrying this T cell receptor beta chain with many counts. The antigen is undetermined. This specimen belongs to a study of human T cells and chemical hapten exposure. Time point meaning: patch test 2, 6 weeks after DPC sensitization. The treatment denotes: therapeutic diphenylcyclopropenone sensitization with weekly scalp DPC. Each CDR3 protein gets one entry after TCRdb re-called the RACE reads with MiXCR. The table includes approximately 87,000 distinct CDR3 sequences, 10% to 12% detected once. Overall study findings and caveats: TCRs exceeding a frequency of 1 in 1000 stayed unchanged under DPC sensitization.

Sample: whole blood, taken in connection with sensitization to the hapten diphenylcyclopropenone (DPC). This sequence was found in a woman aged 40 to 50 with alopecia areata. Some clones in this sample may be carry-over from other donors' samples.

The CDR3 is CASSLGGLYQETQYF. DNA of the CDR3: TGCGCCAGCAGCTTGGGGGGACTATACCAAGAGACCCAGTACTTC. The rearrangement joins TRBV5-1 to TRBJ2-5, with 7 bases identical to TRBD2. This CDR3 region has 15 residues. V gave up 0 bases and J gave up 0 bases; unmatched junction bases: 2. In germline, CDR1 is SGHRS, CDR2 YFSETQ.